Following are 9 T cell receptor beta chains from one sample sequenced in a study of blood T cell repertoires in COVID-19. Using immunoSEQ multiplex PCR, the repertoire was profiled, and TCRdb retains in-frame clones only, with some absent. The sample contains about 59,000 clones, about 70% of which appear only once. The sequenced sample consisted of peripheral blood. The receptors come from a woman between 65 and 79 years old with acute or convalescent COVID-19.

The chain combines TRBV10-2 with TRBJ2-4; possibly TRBD2 for D (5 bases). Germline V gives CDR1 WSHSY, CDR2 SAAADI. The V end lost 2 bases, the J end lost 9 bases, and 20 bases lay between the germline ends. The CDR3 totals 16 residues. For the CDR3, the DNA is TGCGCCAGCAGTGAGGGCAGACGGGGTTGGTCAGGCATTCAGTACTTC. Translation: CASSEGRRGWSGIQYF.

The chain has TRBV6-5 and TRBJ1-4; 9 bases are shared with TRBD1. Germline CDR1 MNHEY, CDR2 SVGAGI. The trim removed 10 bases at V and 8 bases at J, leaving 11 bases unmatched. The CDR3 totals 14 residues. CDR3 nucleotides: TGTGCCACCAACGGCGACAGGGGGGGGGAAAAACTGTTTTTT. It yields the protein CATNGDRGGEKLFF.

The sample holds one count of this clone. CDR3 sequence (DNA): TGCGCCAGCAGCCGCCAACCAGGATCCGGGGAGCTGTTTTTT. Protein product: CASSRQPGSGELFF. This sequence joins TRBV4-1 and TRBJ2-2; D is unclear. The germline CDR1 and CDR2 sequences are MGHRA and YSYEKL. V shed 4 bases and J shed 6 bases, with 12 bases lying between them. This CDR3 comprises 14 residues.

The V gene is TRBV3-1 (or the pseudogene TRBV3-2), the J gene TRBJ1-3; D is perhaps TRBD1 (5 bases). The V gene's germline CDR1 is LGHDT and CDR2 YNNKEL (reference sequence). The length of the CDR3 is 12 residues. The V and J ends lost 3 bases and 7 bases respectively, with 7 bases between them. The CDR3 loop is CASSQWGNTIYF. The CDR3 region has the DNA TGTGCCAGCAGCCAGTGGGGCAACACCATATATTTT.

This clone has only one observation. The chain employs TRBV18 and TRBJ2-2; D is perhaps TRBD2 (5 bases). The V gene lost 3 bases and the J gene lost 8 bases, with 7 bases spanning the gap. The CDR3 has 12 amino acids. Germline CDR1 is KGHSH and CDR2 is LQKENI. CDR3 amino acids: CASSPERGELFF. The DNA for the CDR3 is TGTGCCAGCTCACCGGAGCGGGGGGAGCTGTTTTTT.

This rearrangement joins TRBV27 to TRBJ1-2; D unresolved. This CDR3 has 13 amino acids. The V gene's germline CDR1 is MNHEY and CDR2 SMNVEV (reference sequence). V dropped 5 bases and J dropped 1 base, with 8 bases sitting between them. The CDR3 loop is CASSTVFNYGYTF. The CDR3 region has the DNA TGTGCCAGCAGTACAGTTTTTAACTATGGCTACACCTTC.

The chain carries TRBV6-5 and TRBJ2-2, with 8 bases that match TRBD1. CDR3 length: 13 amino acids. Germline loops: CDR1 MNHEY, CDR2 SVGAGI. Trimming cost V 8 bases and J 3 bases; bases outside gene matches: 2. The CDR3 sequence is CASGQGYTGELFF. Written as DNA, the CDR3 is TGTGCCAGCGGACAGGGCTACACCGGGGAGCTGTTTTTT.

The chain is built from TRBV5-1 and TRBJ1-1; 9 nucleotides match TRBD1. Germline V lookup: CDR1 SGHRS, CDR2 YFSETQ. The CDR3 sequence is 16 residues long. V lost 3 bases to trimming and J lost 4 bases; unmatched junction nucleotides: 10. The CDR3 is CASSSRTGARVTEAFF. CDR3 coding DNA: TGCGCCAGCAGCTCGCGGACAGGGGCGCGTGTCACTGAAGCTTTCTTT.

The V and J genes are TRBV25-1 and TRBJ2-1, with 11 bases matching TRBD1. With V trimmed by 3 bases and J by 8 bases, 3 bases remained unmatched. Per the germline V gene, CDR1 is MGHDK and CDR2 is SYGVNS. The CDR3 extends over 14 amino acids. The CDR3 here is CASSDPGQGDEQFF. The DNA of the CDR3 is TGTGCCAGCAGTGACCCGGGACAGGGGGATGAGCAGTTCTTC. Full variable domain (outside the CDR3, taken from reference TRBV25-1 and TRBJ2-1): EADIYQTPRYLVIGTGKKITLECSQTMGHDKMYWYQQDPGMELHLIHYSYGVNSTEKGDLSSESTVSRIRTEHFPLTLESARPSHTSQYLCASSDPGQGDEQFFGPGTRLTVL.